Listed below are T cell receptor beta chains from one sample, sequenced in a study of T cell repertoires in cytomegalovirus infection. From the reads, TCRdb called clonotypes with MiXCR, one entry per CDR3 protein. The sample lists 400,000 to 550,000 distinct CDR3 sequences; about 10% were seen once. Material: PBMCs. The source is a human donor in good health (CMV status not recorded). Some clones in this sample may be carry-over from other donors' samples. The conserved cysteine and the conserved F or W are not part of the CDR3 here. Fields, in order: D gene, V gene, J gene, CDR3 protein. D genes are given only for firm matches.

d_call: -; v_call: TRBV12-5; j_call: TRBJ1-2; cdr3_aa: ASGQFSYGYT
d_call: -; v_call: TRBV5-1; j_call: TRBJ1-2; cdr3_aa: ASSFDGQKPYGYT
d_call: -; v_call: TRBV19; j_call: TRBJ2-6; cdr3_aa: ASSAGGLTLWANVLT
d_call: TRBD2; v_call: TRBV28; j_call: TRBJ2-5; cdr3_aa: ASSGTPSGRGETQY
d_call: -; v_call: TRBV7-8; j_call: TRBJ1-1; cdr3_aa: ASSLQEKNTEAF
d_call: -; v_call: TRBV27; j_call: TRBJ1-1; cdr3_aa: ASSLRWSMNTEAF
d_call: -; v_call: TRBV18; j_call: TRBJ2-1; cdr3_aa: ASSPSIPYYNEQF
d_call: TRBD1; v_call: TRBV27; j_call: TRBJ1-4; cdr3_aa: ASSISGTGRGKLF
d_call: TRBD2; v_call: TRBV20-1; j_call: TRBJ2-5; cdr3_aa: SASGGASGSPSLSGQETQY
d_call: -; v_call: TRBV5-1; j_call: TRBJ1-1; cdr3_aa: ASSLGAGTQAF
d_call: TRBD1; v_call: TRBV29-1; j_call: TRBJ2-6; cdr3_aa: SVGTGGSGANVLT
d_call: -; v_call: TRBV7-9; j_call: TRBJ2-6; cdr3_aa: AIPLPGAPGANVLT
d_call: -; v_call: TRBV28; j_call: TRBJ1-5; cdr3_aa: ASSYSPYSNQPQH
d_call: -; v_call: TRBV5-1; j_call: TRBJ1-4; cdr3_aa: ASSLIGDTNEKLF
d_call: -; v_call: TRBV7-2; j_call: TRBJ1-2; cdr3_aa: ASSPPGPNYGYT
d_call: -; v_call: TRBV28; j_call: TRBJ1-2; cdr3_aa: ASSMNRGYT
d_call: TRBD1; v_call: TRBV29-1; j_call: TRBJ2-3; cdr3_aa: SAGTVLRSNTDTQY
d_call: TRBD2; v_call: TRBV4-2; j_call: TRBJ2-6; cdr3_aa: ASSPQLAGEFSGANVLT
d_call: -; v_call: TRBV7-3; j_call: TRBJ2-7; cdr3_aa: ASSPQGIEDEQY
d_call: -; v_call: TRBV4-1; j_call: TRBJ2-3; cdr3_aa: ASSQVGPRDTQY
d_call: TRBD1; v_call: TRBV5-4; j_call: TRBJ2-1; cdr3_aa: VYFGQGASNEQF
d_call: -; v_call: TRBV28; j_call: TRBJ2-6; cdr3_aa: ASSESGVWSNVLT
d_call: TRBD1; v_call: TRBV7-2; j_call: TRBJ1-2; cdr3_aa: ASSSWTGQLRGYT
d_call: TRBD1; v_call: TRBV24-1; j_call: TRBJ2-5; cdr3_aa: ATSDPTGGEETQY
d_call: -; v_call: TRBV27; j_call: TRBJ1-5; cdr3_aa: ASSPFLSNQPQH
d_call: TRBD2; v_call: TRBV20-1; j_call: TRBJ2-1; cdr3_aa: SAYHPSGVNNEQF
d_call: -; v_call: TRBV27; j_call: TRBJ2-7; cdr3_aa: ASSLSLFPSYEQY
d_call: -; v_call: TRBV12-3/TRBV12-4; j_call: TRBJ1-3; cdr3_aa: ASSLSLQGRSGNTIY
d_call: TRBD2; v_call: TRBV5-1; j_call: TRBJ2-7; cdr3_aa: ASSWTLAGEGYEQY
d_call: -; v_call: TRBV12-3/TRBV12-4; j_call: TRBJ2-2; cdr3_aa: ASSLQANTGELF